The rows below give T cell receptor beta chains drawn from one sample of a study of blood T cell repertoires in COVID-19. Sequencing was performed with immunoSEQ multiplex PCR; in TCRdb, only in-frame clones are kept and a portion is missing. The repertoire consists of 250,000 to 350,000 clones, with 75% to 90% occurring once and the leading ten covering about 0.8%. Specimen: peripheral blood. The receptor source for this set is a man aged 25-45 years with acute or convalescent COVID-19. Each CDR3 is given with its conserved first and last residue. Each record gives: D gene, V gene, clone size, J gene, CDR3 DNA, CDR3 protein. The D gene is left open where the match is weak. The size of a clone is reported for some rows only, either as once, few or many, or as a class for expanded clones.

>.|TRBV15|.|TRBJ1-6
TGTGCCACCAGCAGAGAAAGGAGGGATTCACCCCTCCACTTT
CATSRERRDSPLHF
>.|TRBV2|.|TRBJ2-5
TGTGCCAGCAGTGATCCGAGAGAGACCCAGTACTTC
CASSDPRETQYF
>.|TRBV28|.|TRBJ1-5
TGTGCCAGCAGTGGGACTGCCTATAGCAATCAGCCCCAGCATTTT
CASSGTAYSNQPQHF
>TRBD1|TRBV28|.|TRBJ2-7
TGTGCCAGCAGTTTATTGACAGGGTATTCCCACGAGCAGTACTTC
CASSLLTGYSHEQYF
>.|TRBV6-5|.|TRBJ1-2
TGTGCCAGCAGAAATCCGACAGTTTATGGCTACACCTTC
CASRNPTVYGYTF
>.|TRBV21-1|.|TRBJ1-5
TGTGCCAGCAGCGCCCGGGACAGGGACCTTTATAGCAATCAGCCCCAGCATTTT
CASSARDRDLYSNQPQHF
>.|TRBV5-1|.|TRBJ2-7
TGCGCCAGCACCCCCGGAGCTCAAGTCTACGAGCAGTACTTC
CASTPGAQVYEQYF
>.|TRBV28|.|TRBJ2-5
TGTGCCAGCAGCGAAACAGCACGGTCCCTCTTAAGGGAGACCCAGTACTTC
CASSETARSLLRETQYF
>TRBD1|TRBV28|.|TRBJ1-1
TGTGCCAGCAGTACTGGACAGGGTGGGGGGCGTACTGAAGCTTTCTTT
CASSTGQGGGRTEAFF
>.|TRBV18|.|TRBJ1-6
TGTGCCAGCTCGTACGGGAATTCACCCCTCCACTTT
CASSYGNSPLHF
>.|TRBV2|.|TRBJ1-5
TGTGCCAGCAGTGAAGCGAGAGTCGGCAATCAGCCCCAGCATTTT
CASSEARVGNQPQHF
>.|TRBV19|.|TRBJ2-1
TGTGCCAGTAGTGCCAACCCCCTAGCGCAAGTAGGATACAATGAGCAGTTCTTC
CASSANPLAQVGYNEQFF
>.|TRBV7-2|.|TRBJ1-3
TGTGCCAGCAGCCCATTCTGGACAGCTGGAAACACCATATATTTT
CASSPFWTAGNTIYF
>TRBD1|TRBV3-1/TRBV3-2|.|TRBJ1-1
TGTGCCAGCAGCCAACTGGGACAGGGTTTGAACACTGAAGCTTTCTTT
CASSQLGQGLNTEAFF
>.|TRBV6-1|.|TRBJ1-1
TGTGCCAGCAGTGAGTGGGCAGGGGAGACTGAAGCTTTCTTT
CASSEWAGETEAFF
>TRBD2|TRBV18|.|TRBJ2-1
TGTGCCAGCTCACCCCTAGCGGGAGAGTTTGAGCAGTTCTTC
CASSPLAGEFEQFF
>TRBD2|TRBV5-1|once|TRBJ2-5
TGCGCCAGCAGCCCAGTGGCGGGGGGCCAAGAGACCCAGTACTTC
CASSPVAGGQETQYF
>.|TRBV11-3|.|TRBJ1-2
TGTGCCAGCAGCCAACAGGGTGGTGGCTACACCTTC
CASSQQGGGYTF
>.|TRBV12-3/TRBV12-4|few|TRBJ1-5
TGTGCCAGCAGTCCCGGGGGGTTTCAGCCCCAGCATTTT
CASSPGGFQPQHF
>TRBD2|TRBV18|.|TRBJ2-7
TGTGCCAGCTCACCACGGGCGGGACTAGCGGGAAACGAGCAGTACTTC
CASSPRAGLAGNEQYF
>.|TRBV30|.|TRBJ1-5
TGTGCCTGGAGTTGGCCAGGGACAAGCAATCAGCCCCAGCATTTT
CAWSWPGTSNQPQHF
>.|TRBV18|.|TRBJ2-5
TGTGCCAGCTCACCCGACAGACAAGAGACCCAGTACTTC
CASSPDRQETQYF
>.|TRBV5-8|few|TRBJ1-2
TGTGCCAGCAGCCCTTTCTTACCTCGGGGGGCGGGGAACTATGGCTACACCTTC
CASSPFLPRGAGNYGYTF
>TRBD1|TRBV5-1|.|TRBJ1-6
TGCGCCAGCAGCTTGATGGGACAGGGAAATTCACCCCTCCACTTT
CASSLMGQGNSPLHF
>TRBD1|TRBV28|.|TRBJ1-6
TGTGCCAGCAGTTCAGGGGGCCGACCATCACCCCTCCACTTT
CASSSGGRPSPLHF
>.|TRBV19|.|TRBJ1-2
TGTGCCAGTAGTATCCCTCAGGGGTTTAACTATGGCTACACCTTC
CASSIPQGFNYGYTF
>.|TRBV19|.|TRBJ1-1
TGTGCCAGTAGTTCCCACAACAGGGACACTGAAGCTTTCTTT
CASSSHNRDTEAFF
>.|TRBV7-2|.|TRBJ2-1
TGTGCCAGCAGCCAAAGACGTGGCGGGAACACCTACAATGAGCAGTTCTTC
CASSQRRGGNTYNEQFF
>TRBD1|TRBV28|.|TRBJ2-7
TGTGCCAGCAGTAAGAATTCCGGGACAGCCATTTCCTACGAGCAGTACTTC
CASSKNSGTAISYEQYF
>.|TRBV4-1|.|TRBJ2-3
TGCGCCAGCAGCCAAGTAGCAGGGGCGCAGGGTACGCAGTATTTT
CASSQVAGAQGTQYF
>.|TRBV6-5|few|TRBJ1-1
TGTGCCAGCAGAAGGCAGGCTGACACTGAAGCTTTCTTT
CASRRQADTEAFF
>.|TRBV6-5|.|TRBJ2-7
TGTGCCAGCAGCACATGGGACACCTACGAGCAGTACTTC
CASSTWDTYEQYF
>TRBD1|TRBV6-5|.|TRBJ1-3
TGTGCCAGCAGCTGGGACAGCGGAAACACCATATATTTT
CASSWDSGNTIYF
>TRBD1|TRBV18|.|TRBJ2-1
TGTGCCAGCTCACCGTCGAGGGACAGGACGAATGAGCAGTTCTTC
CASSPSRDRTNEQFF
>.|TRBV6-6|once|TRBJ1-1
TGTGCCAGCAGTTACTCGCAACTGCGGAACACTGAAGCTTTCTTT
CASSYSQLRNTEAFF
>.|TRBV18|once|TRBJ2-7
TGTGCCAGCTCCCCTAACAGACAGGCTCTCTATACCTACGAGCAGTACTTC
CASSPNRQALYTYEQYF
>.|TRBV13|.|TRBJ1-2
TGTGCCAGCAGCTCCACCCGGAGGGACGGCTACACCTTC
CASSSTRRDGYTF
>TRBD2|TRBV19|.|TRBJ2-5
TGTGCCAGTAGCCGTTGGACTAGTCGCCAAGAGACCCAGTACTTC
CASSRWTSRQETQYF
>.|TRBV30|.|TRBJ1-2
TGTGCCTGGAACCTCGAGAACTATGGCTACACCTTC
CAWNLENYGYTF
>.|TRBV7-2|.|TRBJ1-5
TGTGCCAGCAGCCCGTATATTAGCAATCAGCCCCAGCATTTT
CASSPYISNQPQHF
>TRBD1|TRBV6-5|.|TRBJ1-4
TGTGCCAGCAGTAGACAGGGGGGCACTAATGAAAAACTGTTTTTT
CASSRQGGTNEKLFF
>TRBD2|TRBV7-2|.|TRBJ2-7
TGTGCCAGCAGCTCCACCTGGACTAGCGGGTTTTCCGAGCAGTACTTC
CASSSTWTSGFSEQYF
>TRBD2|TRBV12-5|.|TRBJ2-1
TGTGCTAGCTCAGAGACTAGCGGAAACTACAATGAGCAGTTCTTC
CASSETSGNYNEQFF
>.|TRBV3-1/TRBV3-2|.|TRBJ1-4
TGTGCCAGCAGCCACTCTTCGACTAATGAAAAACTGTTTTTT
CASSHSSTNEKLFF
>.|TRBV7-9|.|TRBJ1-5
TGTGCCAGCAGCCGAGGATCGGGTCAGCCCCAGCATTTT
CASSRGSGQPQHF
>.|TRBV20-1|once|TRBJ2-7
TGCAGTGCAGACAGGACAGACGAGCAGTACTTC
CSADRTDEQYF
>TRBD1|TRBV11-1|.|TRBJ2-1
TGTGCCAGCAGCGTCTTGGCAGGGGGCTTAACGAATGAGCAGTTCTTC
CASSVLAGGLTNEQFF
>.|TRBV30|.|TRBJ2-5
TGTGCCTGGAGTGAACAAAGCACGACTCACAAGTACTTC
CAWSEQSTTHKYF
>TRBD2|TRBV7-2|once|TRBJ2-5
TGTGCCAGCAGCTTTAGCGGGGTAGGGGAGACCCAGTACTTC
CASSFSGVGETQYF
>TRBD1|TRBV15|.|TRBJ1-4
TGTGCCACCAGCAGAGGGACAGGCGGTGAAAAACTGTTTTTT
CATSRGTGGEKLFF
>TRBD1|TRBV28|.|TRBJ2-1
TGTGCCAGCGCTAGACAGGGGGGCAGCAATGAGCAGTTCTTC
CASARQGGSNEQFF
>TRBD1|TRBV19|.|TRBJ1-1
TGTGCCACTGGGACAGGGGCCCTGAACACTGAAGCTTTCTTT
CATGTGALNTEAFF
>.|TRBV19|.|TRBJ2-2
TGTGCCAGTAGTCCAGGGGCGAACACCGGGGAGCTGTTTTTT
CASSPGANTGELFF
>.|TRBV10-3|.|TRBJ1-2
TGTGCCATCAGTATTGGGCACAACTATGGCTACACCTTC
CAISIGHNYGYTF
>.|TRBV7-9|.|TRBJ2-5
TGTGCCAGCAGCTTAATCCAGGGGTTCGAGACCCAGTACTTC
CASSLIQGFETQYF